This T cell receptor beta chain was sequenced in a study of shared clonotypes between healthy human individuals. Comment on this clone: The antigen is not known.

TCRdb's table, derived via immunoSEQ multiplex PCR, lists solely in-frame clones and lacks some. The table records 550,000 to 850,000 clones, roughly 70% of them present only once. Study outcomes and limitations: A handful of donors showed sharing of approximately 5% of naive CD4 clonotypes.

Germline CDR1 and CDR2: SGHVS and FQNEAQ. The CDR3 loop spans 15 amino acids. The germline V and J ends were trimmed by 5 bases and 5 bases, with 18 bases remaining between them. The sequence derives from a woman aged 25-40 years in good health. The chain has TRBV7-8 and TRBJ2-5; D may match TRBD1 or TRBD2 (6 bases each). Sequenced: memory CD4+ T cells sorted from blood. The subset denotes: CD45RA-negative fraction. Written as DNA, the CDR3 is TGTGCCAGCAGCCCTTACATGGGGGGCGGGGAGACCCAGTACTTC. As protein: CASSPYMGGGETQYF.